This TCR beta chain was retrieved from a study of T cells expressing NK-cell markers. General study points: One observes that, in a few donors, these clonotypes were also the leading ones within the CD3+CD56-NKG2C+ fraction.

Germline CDR1 reads SGHRS; CDR2 reads YFSETQ. This CDR3 region has 15 residues. As for this clonotype: The antigen is not known.

TCRdb reprocessed the 5' RACE reads, with one entry per CDR3 protein and no DNA. This listing includes 200,000 to 300,000 distinct CDR3 sequences. This chain links TRBV5-1 with TRBJ2-7; no DNA is available, so the TRBD1 call from TCRdb remains unchecked. This TCR derives from a man aged 18 to 29 in good health. Sequenced input: blood T cells: a sorted CD56 or NKG2C T cell subset, CD4+ or CD8+ T cells, or bulk PBMC T cells (not recorded which). The CDR3 sequence is CASSYTGGESYEQYF.